Detailed here is one TCR beta chain. The antigen remains undetermined. TCRdb ran MiXCR on the reads and lists one entry per CDR3 protein. The sample lists approximately 310,000 distinct CDR3 sequences, roughly 25% occurring once. This entry is derived from a study of T cell repertoires in cytomegalovirus infection. Germline V gene lookup returns CDR1 SQVTM and CDR2 ANQGSEA. This CDR3 is built from 13 residues. The V gene end was trimmed by 8 bases and the J gene end by 8 bases; junction bases not matched to a gene: 8. The V call is TRBV29-1, the J call TRBJ2-1; 11 bases fit TRBD2. This material consisted of cultured PBMCs, taken from culture after CMV antigen stimulation. This sequence originates from a human donor in good health (CMV status not recorded). Some clones in this sample may be carry-over from other donors' samples. This chain's CDR3 is CSSMLAGGDEQFF. The DNA for the CDR3 is TGCAGCTCTATGTTAGCGGGAGGGGATGAGCAGTTCTTC.